This TCR beta chain was sequenced in a study of identical twins. Germline assignment: CDR1 MNHEY and CDR2 SVGAGI. This CDR3 has 14 residues. The germline V and J ends were trimmed by 0 bases and 6 bases, with 9 bases remaining between them. TCRdb processed the 5' RACE reads anew with MiXCR; each CDR3 protein has one entry. The sample records 1,800,000 or so distinct CDR3 sequences, around 33% being singletons. Source material: cord blood. The source of this sequence is a newborn girl in good health. This sequence joins TRBV6-5 and TRBJ1-5, with D unclear. CDR3 nucleotides: TGTGCCAGCAGTTACTCCTTGGTTAGTCAGCCCCAGCATTTT. Protein product: CASSYSLVSQPQHF.